The entry that follows covers one TCR beta chain sequence. Assay: immunoSEQ multiplex PCR; the TCRdb copy retains only in-frame clones and omits some. This table holds about 240,000 clones, 70% to 85% found once. The record originates from a study of blood T cell repertoires in COVID-19. Study details: Material from acute and convalescent COVID-19 was sourced from the United States, Italy and Spain.

Trimming took 1 base from V and 0 from J, leaving 9 bases between them. The CDR3 has 15 amino acids. Germline values: CDR1 SEHNR, CDR2 FQNEAQ (reference sequence). This chain uses TRBV7-9 with TRBJ1-1; D ambiguous. Sequencing was done on a sample of peripheral blood. This TCR derives from a woman of 80 years or more with acute or convalescent COVID-19. CDR3 sequence (DNA): TGTGCCAGCAGCTTAGTGACGGGAATGAACACTGAAGCTTTCTTT. Its protein is CASSLVTGMNTEAFF.